This TCR beta chain was identified in a study of beta chain features in type 1 diabetes. This clone was detected only a few times. The CDR3 consists of 18 residues. V was cut by 0 bases and J by 2 bases, with 19 bases left in between. Germline V gene lookup returns CDR1 SGHRS and CDR2 YFSETQ. Expressed TCRB transcripts were sequenced, since all the RNA that had been isolated was reverse transcribed. Method: immunoSEQ multiplex PCR; TCRdb's copy keeps in-frame clones and lacks some. Of about 140,000 clones in the sample, over 8% were seen once. The material sequenced was central memory CD4+ T cells from blood. This receptor was taken from a woman aged 40 to 50 in good health. The V and J genes are TRBV5-1 and TRBJ2-3; a possible D gene is TRBD1 (7 bases). In DNA form, the CDR3 reads TGCGCCAGCAGCTTGGCTCTGACAGGGAGGTTGCTCACAGATACGCAGTATTTT. This translates into CASSLALTGRLLTDTQYF. The whole variable domain, filled in from reference TRBV5-1 and TRBJ2-3, reads KAGVTQTPRYLIKTRGQQVTLSCSPISGHRSVSWYQQTPGQGLQFLFEYFSETQRNKGNFPGRFSGRQFSNSRSEMNVSTLELGDSALYLCASSLALTGRLLTDTQYFGPGTRLTVL.